These 9 T cell receptor beta chains share one sample of origin, sequenced in a study of blood T cell repertoires in COVID-19. The assay was immunoSEQ multiplex PCR, and TCRdb's table has in-frame clones only and misses some. The sample yields about 30,000 clones, 55% to 80% seen once. The sample consisted of peripheral blood. These receptors were taken from a human donor in a cohort sampled during active COVID-19.

CDR3 coding DNA: TGTGCCAGCAGCCGGCTACTAGCGGGAAACAATGAGCAGTTCTTC. Translation gives CASSRLLAGNNEQFF. The chain recombines TRBV7-9 with TRBJ2-1; 10 bases map to TRBD2. Germline V CDR1 and CDR2: SEHNR, FQNEAQ (reference sequence). The CDR3 extends over 15 amino acids. With 5 bases clipped from V and 5 bases from J, the junction kept 6 bases outside the gene matches.

This clone was detected only once. The genes are TRBV5-1 and TRBJ1-4; D is unclear. Per the germline V gene, CDR1 is SGHRS and CDR2 is YFSETQ. V was clipped by 3 bases and J by 4 bases, with 22 bases between them. The CDR3 is 18 amino acids. Written as DNA, the CDR3 is TGCGCCAGCAGCTCCCTAGGTGACCCGACGGGGAGTAATGAAAAACTGTTTTTT. Amino acid sequence: CASSSLGDPTGSNEKLFF.

This clone was picked up a small number of times. This rearrangement joins TRBV6-1 to TRBJ1-5; maybe TRBD1 (6 bases). V was shortened by 2 bases and J by 6 bases, with 14 bases between the two germline ends. The germline V gene has CDR1 MNHNS and CDR2 SASEGT. This CDR3 spans 15 amino acids. Here the CDR3 DNA reads TGTGCCAGCAGTGAAAGGGTAGGGGGAATTCAGCCCCAGCATTTT. This gives the protein CASSERVGGIQPQHF.

The rearrangement links TRBV18 to TRBJ2-2, with D unclear. V gave up 2 bases and J gave up 7 bases, with 8 bases separating them. The CDR3 extends over 13 amino acids. The germline V gene encodes CDR1 KGHSH and CDR2 LQKENI. The CDR3 nucleotides are TGTGCCAGCTCACCATTCCCCGTCGGGGAGCTGTTTTTT. Its protein is CASSPFPVGELFF.

The chain combines TRBV5-4 with TRBJ1-2; TRBD1 matches 7 bases. Germline CDR1 reads SGHNT; CDR2 reads YYREEE (reference sequence). Trimming took 1 base from V and 7 from J; bases not matched to a gene: 16. This CDR3 is 17 amino acids long. The CDR3 reads CASSLNGFGFAGGGYTF. In nucleotides, the CDR3 is TGTGCCAGCAGCTTGAACGGTTTTGGTTTTGCAGGGGGTGGCTACACCTTC.

This clone was seen only a few times. The V call is TRBV6-5, the J call TRBJ1-5, with TRBD1 matching 10 bases. The trim removed 4 bases at V and 3 bases at J, leaving 3 bases unmatched. CDR1 is MNHEY and CDR2 is SVGAGI in the germline V gene. CDR3 size: 15 residues. CDR3 sequence: CASSWDRGPNQPQHF. CDR3 bases: TGTGCCAGCAGTTGGGACAGGGGTCCCAATCAGCCCCAGCATTTT.

The chain recombines TRBV5-1 with TRBJ2-3; 8 bases match TRBD2. Trimming cost V 3 bases and J 4 bases; bases outside gene matches: 10. The germline V gene encodes CDR1 SGHRS and CDR2 YFSETQ. This CDR3 has 16 amino acids. The CDR3 loop is CASSWGSGTRADTQYF. CDR3 coding DNA: TGCGCCAGCAGCTGGGGGTCCGGGACTAGAGCAGATACGCAGTATTTT.

The genes are TRBV19 and TRBJ1-6; TRBD1 agrees at 7 bases. This CDR3 has 13 residues. V lost 8 bases and J lost 5; bases outside the gene matches: 3. CDR1 is LNHDA, CDR2 SQIVND, per germline (reference sequence). The CDR3 coding sequence is TGTGCCAGTGCGGGACAGAATAATTCACCCCTCCACTTT. Its protein product is CASAGQNNSPLHF.

This chain connects TRBV9 to TRBJ2-2; TRBD1 matches 8 bases. The CDR3 runs 18 residues. Germline V gives CDR1 SGDLS, CDR2 YYNGEE. The ends lost 4 bases at V and 0 bases at J; junction bases unmatched: 11. The CDR3 here is CASSFRTTGQANTGELFF. The CDR3 DNA reads TGTGCCAGCAGCTTTAGGACCACGGGACAGGCGAACACCGGGGAGCTGTTTTTT. Based on the CDR3 plus reference TRBV9 and TRBJ2-2, the full variable domain is DSGVTQTPKHLITATGQRVTLRCSPRSGDLSVYWYQQSLDQGLQFLIQYYNGEERAKGNILERFSAQQFPDLHSELNLSSLELGDSALYFCASSFRTTGQANTGELFFGEGSRLTVL.